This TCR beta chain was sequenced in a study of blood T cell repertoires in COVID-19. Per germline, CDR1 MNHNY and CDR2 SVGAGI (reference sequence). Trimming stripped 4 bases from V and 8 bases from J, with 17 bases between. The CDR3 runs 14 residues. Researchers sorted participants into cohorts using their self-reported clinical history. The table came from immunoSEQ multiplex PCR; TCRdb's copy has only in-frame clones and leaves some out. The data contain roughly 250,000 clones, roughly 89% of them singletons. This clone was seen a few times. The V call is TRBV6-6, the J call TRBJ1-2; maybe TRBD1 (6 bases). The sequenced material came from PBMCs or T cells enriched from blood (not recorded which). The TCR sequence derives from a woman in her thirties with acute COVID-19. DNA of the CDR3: TGTGCCAGCAGTTCCGACCTGGACAGAAGGGGCTACACCTTC. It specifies CASSSDLDRRGYTF.